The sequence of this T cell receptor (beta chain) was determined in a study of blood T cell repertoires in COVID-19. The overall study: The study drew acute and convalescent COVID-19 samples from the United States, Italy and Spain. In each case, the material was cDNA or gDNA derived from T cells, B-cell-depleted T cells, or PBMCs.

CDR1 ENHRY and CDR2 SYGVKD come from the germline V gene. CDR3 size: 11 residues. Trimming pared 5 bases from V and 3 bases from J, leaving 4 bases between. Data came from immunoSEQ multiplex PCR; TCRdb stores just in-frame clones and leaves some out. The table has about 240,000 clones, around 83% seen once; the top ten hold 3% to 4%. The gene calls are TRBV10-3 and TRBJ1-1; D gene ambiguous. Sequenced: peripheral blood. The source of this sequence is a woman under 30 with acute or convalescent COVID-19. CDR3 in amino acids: CAISRDTEAFF. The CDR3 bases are TGTGCCATCAGTCGGGACACTGAAGCTTTCTTT.